The clone carrying this TCR beta chain was detected only a few times. TCRdb re-called the reads through MiXCR, storing one row per CDR3 protein. The table records fewer than 350,000 distinct CDR3 sequences, approximately 9.5% of them present only once. The CDR3 is 13 residues long. Germline loops: CDR1 MDHEN, CDR2 SYDVKM. V lost 4 bases and J lost 4, with 11 bases in between. This specimen belongs to a study of T cell repertoires in cytomegalovirus infection. The gene calls are TRBV28 and TRBJ2-7; D unresolved. Source material: PBMCs. The sequence was collected from a human donor in good health (CMV status not recorded). Some clones in this sample may be carry-over from other donors' samples. The CDR3 DNA is TGTGCCAGCAGTTCGGTTGAGATTTACGAGCAGTACTTC. Translation gives CASSSVEIYEQYF.